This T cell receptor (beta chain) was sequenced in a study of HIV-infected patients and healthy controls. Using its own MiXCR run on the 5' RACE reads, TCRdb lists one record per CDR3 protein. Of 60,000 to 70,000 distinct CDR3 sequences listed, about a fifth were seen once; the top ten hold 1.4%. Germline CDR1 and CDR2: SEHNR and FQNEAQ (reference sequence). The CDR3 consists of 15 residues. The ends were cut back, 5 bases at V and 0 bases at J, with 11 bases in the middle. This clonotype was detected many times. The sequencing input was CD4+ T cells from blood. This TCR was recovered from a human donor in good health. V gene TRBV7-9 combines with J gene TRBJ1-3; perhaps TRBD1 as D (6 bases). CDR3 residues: CASSADRRSGNTIYF. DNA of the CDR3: TGTGCCAGCAGCGCCGACAGGCGCTCTGGAAACACCATATATTTT.